One T cell receptor beta chain is described in this entry. Original analysis: It was from reference gene primer amplification that nucleated cell counts were estimated. Assay: immunoSEQ multiplex PCR; the TCRdb copy retains only in-frame clones and omits some. V and J calls and clone size are those listed in that table; D and trimming were worked out from the DNA. The table has about 170,000 clones, around 80% seen once. The data are from a study of blood T cell repertoires in COVID-19. Study as a whole: Acute-phase and convalescent COVID-19 samples originated in the United States, Italy and Spain. Nucleic acid was either cDNA or gDNA, and it came from T cells, B-cell-depleted T cells, or PBMCs.

V was pared by 9 bases and J by 7 bases, with 27 bases between. CDR3 length: 16 amino acids. CDR1 LNHDA and CDR2 SQIVND come from the germline V gene (reference sequence). The clonotype comes from an elderly woman with acute or convalescent COVID-19. The chain couples TRBV19 to TRBJ1-2, with D perhaps matching TRBD1 (6 bases). The sample was peripheral blood. The CDR3 nucleotides read TGTGCCAGCTGCCTCGACAGGACTGGAGGTAGTGGTGGCTACACCTTC. Protein product: CASCLDRTGGSGGYTF.